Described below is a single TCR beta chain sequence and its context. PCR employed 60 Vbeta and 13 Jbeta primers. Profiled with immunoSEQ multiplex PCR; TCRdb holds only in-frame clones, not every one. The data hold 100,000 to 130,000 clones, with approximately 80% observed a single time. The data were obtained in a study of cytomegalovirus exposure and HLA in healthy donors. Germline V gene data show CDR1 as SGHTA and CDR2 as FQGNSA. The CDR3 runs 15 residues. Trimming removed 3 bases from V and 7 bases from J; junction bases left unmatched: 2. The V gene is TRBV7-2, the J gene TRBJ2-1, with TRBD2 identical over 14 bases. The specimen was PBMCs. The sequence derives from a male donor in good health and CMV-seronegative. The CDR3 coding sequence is TGTGCCAGCAGCTTCGGACTAGCGGGGGGAAATGAGCAGTTCTTC. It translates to CASSFGLAGGNEQFF.